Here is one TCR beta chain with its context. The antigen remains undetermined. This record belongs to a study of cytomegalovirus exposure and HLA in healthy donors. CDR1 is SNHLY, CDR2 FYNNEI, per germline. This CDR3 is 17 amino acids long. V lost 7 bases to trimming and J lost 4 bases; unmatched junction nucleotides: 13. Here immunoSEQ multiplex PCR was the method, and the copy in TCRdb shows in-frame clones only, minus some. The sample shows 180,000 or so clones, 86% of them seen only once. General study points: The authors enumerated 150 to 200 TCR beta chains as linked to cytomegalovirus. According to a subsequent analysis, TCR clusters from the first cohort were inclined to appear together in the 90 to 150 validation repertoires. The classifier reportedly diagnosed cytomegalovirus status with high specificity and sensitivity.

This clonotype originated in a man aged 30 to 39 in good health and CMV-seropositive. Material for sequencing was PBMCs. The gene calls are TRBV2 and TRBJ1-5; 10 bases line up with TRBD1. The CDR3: CASTRETGGGSNQPQHF. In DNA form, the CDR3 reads TGTGCCAGCACCCGGGAGACAGGGGGCGGGAGTAATCAGCCCCAGCATTTT.